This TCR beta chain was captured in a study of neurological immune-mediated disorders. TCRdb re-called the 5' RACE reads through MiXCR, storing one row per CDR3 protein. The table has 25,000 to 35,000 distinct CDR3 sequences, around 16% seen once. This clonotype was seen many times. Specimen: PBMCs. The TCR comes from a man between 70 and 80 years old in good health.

CDR3 DNA: TGTGCCAGCAGCTCAGAAGTACCCGGGGTACACACCATATATTTT. Translating it yields CASSSEVPGVHTIYF. The chain couples TRBV7-9 to TRBJ1-3; no firm D call. The CDR3 spans 15 residues. Per the germline V gene, CDR1 is SEHNR and CDR2 is FQNEAQ (reference sequence). V lost 4 bases, J lost 8 bases, and 18 bases lay in between.